Each of the 7 T cell receptor beta chains below was sequenced from the same sample in a study of blood T cell repertoires in COVID-19. Data came from immunoSEQ multiplex PCR; TCRdb stores just in-frame clones and leaves some out. The sample shows under 300,000 clones, 70% to 85% of them seen only once. The sequenced material came from PBMCs or T cells enriched from blood (not recorded which). Every receptor here comes from a man between 35 and 55 years old who had recovered from COVID-19.

V and J are TRBV5-4 and TRBJ2-7, with a possible D match to TRBD1 (6 bases). Per the germline V gene, CDR1 is SGHNT and CDR2 is YYREEE (reference sequence). With 3 bases removed from V and 2 bases from J, the gap between germline ends came to 15 bases. CDR3 length: 15 amino acids. The CDR3 reads CASSSANRATYEQYF. CDR3 bases: TGTGCCAGCAGCTCGGCGAACAGGGCTACCTACGAGCAGTACTTC.

This rearrangement joins TRBV6-7 to TRBJ2-3; weak D call: TRBD2 (5 bases). TRBV6-7 is known as an ORF, though its function is uncertain. This CDR3 contains 13 residues. The ends were cut back, 2 bases at V and 7 bases at J, with 10 bases in the middle. CDR3 bases: TGTGCCAGCAGTTACGAGAGGGTGTATACGCAGTATTTT. This sequence encodes CASSYERVYTQYF.

The rearrangement links TRBV7-7 to TRBJ1-3; D unresolved. Germline values: CDR1 SSHAT, CDR2 FNYEAQ (reference sequence). The V end lost 2 bases, the J end lost 2 bases, and 7 bases lay between the germline ends. CDR3 length equals 14 residues. The CDR3 DNA follows: TGTGCCAGCAGCTTAAATCCGGCTGGAAACACCATATATTTT. Amino acids: CASSLNPAGNTIYF.

The chain carries TRBV5-1 and TRBJ2-7, with D perhaps TRBD2 (6 bases). The CDR3 extends over 14 amino acids. Germline CDR1 SGHRS, CDR2 YFSETQ. V lost 4 bases and J 2 bases, leaving 13 bases between the germline ends. The CDR3 loop reads CASSEPGLTYEQYF. In DNA, the CDR3 is TGCGCCAGCAGCGAGCCGGGACTCACCTACGAGCAGTACTTC.

This rearrangement joins TRBV28 to TRBJ1-1, with D possibly matching TRBD1 (5 bases). CDR3 size: 14 residues. The V and J ends lost 7 bases and 2 bases respectively, with 14 bases between them. Germline V CDR1 and CDR2: MDHEN, SYDVKM. The CDR3 nucleotides are TGTGCCAGCACCCTTGGGGGGGGAAACACTGAAGCTTTCTTT. Encoded protein: CASTLGGGNTEAFF.

The genes are TRBV30 and TRBJ1-4, with D unclear. Germline V lookup: CDR1 GTSNPN, CDR2 SVGIG (reference sequence). The CDR3 spans 12 residues. The germline V and J ends were trimmed by 2 bases and 5 bases, with 6 bases remaining between them. As DNA, the CDR3 is TGTGCCTGGAGTTTTGAGAATGAAAAACTGTTTTTT. It codes for CAWSFENEKLFF.

The chain uses TRBV19 and TRBJ2-5; the D gene is possibly TRBD2 (5 bases). There are 17 residues in the CDR3. V lost 4 bases to trimming and J lost 8 bases, with 26 bases between them. The germline gives CDR1 LNHDA, CDR2 SQIVND (reference sequence). CDR3 sequence: CASSTGEGERSRITQYF. CDR3 bases: TGTGCCAGTAGTACCGGCGAGGGAGAACGGTCCCGCATTACCCAGTACTTC. The variable domain in full, with the rest retrieved from reference TRBV19 and TRBJ2-5, is DGGITQSPKYLFRKEGQNVTLSCEQNLNHDAMYWYRQDPGQGLRLIYYSQIVNDFQKGDIAEGYSVSREKKESFPLTVTSAQKNPTAFYLCASSTGEGERSRITQYFGPGTRLLVL.